A selection of T cell receptor beta chains follows, all from one sample in a study of high-grade serous ovarian cancer treatment subgroups. Clones were sequenced by immunoSEQ multiplex PCR, and TCRdb holds only the in-frame ones, with some missing. Found here are under 30,000 clones, around 80% of them singletons; the top ten hold under 2.5%. Material for sequencing was tumor tissue. The receptors shown here come from a human donor with high-grade serous ovarian cancer. The CDR3 runs from the conserved cysteine through the conserved F or W. Each record gives: J gene, clone size, V gene, D gene, CDR3 DNA, CDR3 protein. A D gene is named only where the DNA matches it firmly. Clone size is shown for a subset of rows, as once, few, many or a class of expanded clone.

TRBJ2-2 - TRBV14 TRBD1 TGTGCCAGCAGCCTCGGGGGCAGGGGGCAAACCGGGGAGCTGTTTTTT CASSLGGRGQTGELFF
TRBJ2-3 - TRBV2 TRBD2 TGTGCCTCGGGACTAGCGGGAGGGACGGGCACAGATACGCAGTATTTT CASGLAGGTGTDTQYF
TRBJ1-5 few TRBV11-2 - TGTGCCAGCAGCTTAGCGGGGGGGGAGCAGCCCCAGCATTTT CASSLAGGEQPQHF
TRBJ1-4 - TRBV28 TRBD1 TGTGCCAGCAGTTTACAGGGGGCGTCTACTAATGAAAAACTGTTTTTT CASSLQGASTNEKLFF
TRBJ2-3 - TRBV29-1 - TGCAGCGTTGTGCGTGGGGCGGGAACTCGCACAGATACGCAGTATTTT CSVVRGAGTRTDTQYF
TRBJ1-3 - TRBV19 - TGTGCCAGTAAGCGGAGGGGCTCTGGAAACACCATATATTTT CASKRRGSGNTIYF
TRBJ2-1 - TRBV29-1 TRBD1 TGCAGCGTTCTGCAGGGGGCGATCGATGAGCAGTTCTTC CSVLQGAIDEQFF
TRBJ1-2 - TRBV30 - TGTGCCTGGGCGGACGGGAACTATGGCTACACCTTC CAWADGNYGYTF
TRBJ2-5 - TRBV29-1 TRBD2 TGCAGCGCTGGATCGGGAGGGGGAGAGACCCAGTACTTC CSAGSGGGETQYF
TRBJ1-1 - TRBV6-6 - TGTGCCAGCAGTCTGGTGGGGCGGTCAAACACTGAAGCTTTCTTT CASSLVGRSNTEAFF
TRBJ2-5 - TRBV6-5 - TGTGCCAGCAGTTTATACAGGGAGCTGGAGACCCAGTACTTC CASSLYRELETQYF
TRBJ1-2 - TRBV6-5 - TGTGCCAGCAGGGACACCGGCTATGGCTACACCTTC CASRDTGYGYTF
TRBJ2-2 - TRBV29-1 TRBD1 TGCAGCGCACAGGGGGCGTTGAACACCGGGGAGCTGTTTTTT CSAQGALNTGELFF
TRBJ2-2 once TRBV19 - TGTGCCACCCCCCGATCGGGACTGCTGAACACCGGGGAGCTGTTTTTT CATPRSGLLNTGELFF
TRBJ2-1 - TRBV30 - TGTGCCTGGACCAGGGGGGTAGTGGGTACCGATGAGCAGTTCTTC CAWTRGVVGTDEQFF
TRBJ2-3 - TRBV2 - TGTGCCAGCAGTGAATATCAGAAGACAGATACGCAGTATTTT CASSEYQKTDTQYF
TRBJ2-5 - TRBV27 - TGTGCCAGCAGTAGGGGGGCAAGGGAACAGACCCAGTACTTC CASSRGAREQTQYF
TRBJ1-3 - TRBV5-5 - TGTGCCAGCAGCTTTGGTGGAAACACCATATATTTT CASSFGGNTIYF
TRBJ1-4 once TRBV5-1 - TGCGCCAGCAGCCGCACTCGGGGTACTAATGAAAAACTGTTTTTT CASSRTRGTNEKLFF
TRBJ2-2 - TRBV11-2 TRBD2 TGTGCCAGCAGCTCCGGGGTGGCTAGCGGGAACACCGGGGAGCTGTTTTTT CASSSGVASGNTGELFF
TRBJ2-7 - TRBV19 TRBD1 TGTGCCAGTAGTCCCCGGGACAGGTTCTACGAGCAGTACTTC CASSPRDRFYEQYF
TRBJ1-1 few TRBV5-4 - TGTGCCAGCAGCTTGGGTGGGGCACCTGAAGCTTTCTTT CASSLGGAPEAFF
TRBJ2-1 - TRBV15 - TGTGCCACCAGCCAATACCGGGACGAGATCAATGAGCAGTTCTTC CATSQYRDEINEQFF
TRBJ2-4 - TRBV2 TRBD2 TGTGCCAGCAGTGTCGATAGCGGGGGGGGTATTGTAGCCAAAAACATTCAGTACTTC CASSVDSGGGIVAKNIQYF
TRBJ1-5 - TRBV2 TRBD1 TGTGCCAGCAGGGGACAGGCCGGGGGGCCCCAGCATTTT CASRGQAGGPQHF
TRBJ1-2 - TRBV19 - TGTGCCAGTAGTATCGGTTTTGGGGGCGAGGACTATGGCTACACCTTC CASSIGFGGEDYGYTF
TRBJ1-5 once TRBV6-1 - TGTGCCAGCAGTCAGCTTCCAAGCCCCAATCAGCCCCAGCATTTT CASSQLPSPNQPQHF
TRBJ2-2 - TRBV2 TRBD1 TGTGCCAGCAGTGGATTTCCGGGACAGGGTGGGGACGGGGAGCTGTTTTTT CASSGFPGQGGDGELFF
TRBJ1-1 once TRBV28 TRBD1 TGTGCCACTCTACTTAGGACAGGGGTAACTGAAGCTTTCTTT CATLLRTGVTEAFF
TRBJ2-2 few TRBV28 - TGTGCCAGCAGTTGGGGGGATAACACCGGGGAGCTGTTTTTT CASSWGDNTGELFF
TRBJ1-2 - TRBV28 TRBD1 TGTGCCAGCAGTTTAGGACAGGCGAGGTATGGCTACACCTTC CASSLGQARYGYTF
TRBJ2-7 few TRBV6-5 - TGTGCCAGCAGTTTAGAGGTGGGGTCGCGGGAGCAGTACTTC CASSLEVGSREQYF
TRBJ2-7 few TRBV2 TRBD1 TGTGCCAGCAGTTACAGGGGAGACGAGCAGTACTTC CASSYRGDEQYF
TRBJ2-2 - TRBV5-1 - TGCGCCAGCAGCTTAGGATTTTCGGGCACCGGGGAGCTGTTTTTT CASSLGFSGTGELFF
TRBJ2-1 - TRBV6-5 - TGTGCCAGCAGTTTTCGAGACAATGAGCAGTTCTTC CASSFRDNEQFF
TRBJ2-7 - TRBV11-1 - TGTGCCAGCAGCTTAGCCACCCCCCGGGGCCCGAGGGCCGAGCAGTACTTC CASSLATPRGPRAEQYF
TRBJ2-7 - TRBV28 - TGTGCCAGCAGTTTGGGCAGGGGAGGCTACGAGCAGTACTTC CASSLGRGGYEQYF
TRBJ2-2 few TRBV7-9 TRBD2 TGTGCCAGCAGCGGACTAGCCTGGAACACCGGGGAGCTGTTTTTT CASSGLAWNTGELFF
TRBJ2-2 - TRBV14 - TGTGCCAGCAGCCAAGTTGTAAACACCGGGGAGCTGTTTTTT CASSQVVNTGELFF
TRBJ2-7 - TRBV13 - TGTGCCAGCGGGAGAGAGCAGTACTTC CASGREQYF
TRBJ2-5 - TRBV29-1 TRBD1 TGCAGCGTTCTCGGGACAGGGGAAGAGACCCAGTACTTC CSVLGTGEETQYF